These 9 T cell receptor beta chains were all obtained from the same sample, sequenced in a study of blood T cell repertoires in COVID-19. TCRdb's table, derived via immunoSEQ multiplex PCR, lists solely in-frame clones and lacks some. The sample consists of 100,000 to 150,000 clones, 75% to 85% of them appearing once. Input material: peripheral blood. These receptors came from a woman aged 45-60 years with acute or convalescent COVID-19.

Written as DNA, the CDR3 is TGTGCCAGCAGCCAATATGGAAACACCATATATTTT. This gives the protein CASSQYGNTIYF. The chain has TRBV14 and TRBJ1-3; no firm D call. CDR3 size: 12 residues. V lost 2 bases and J lost 3, with 2 bases in between. From germline, CDR1 is SGHDN and CDR2 FVKESK.

V gene TRBV27 combines with J gene TRBJ2-7; a possible D gene is TRBD1 (6 bases). This CDR3 has 14 residues. Trimming cost V 2 bases and J 6 bases, with 14 bases left between them. CDR1 is MNHEY and CDR2 is SMNVEV in the germline V gene (reference sequence). Here the CDR3 reads CASSLGQGLGEQYF. The CDR3 coding sequence is TGTGCCAGCAGTTTAGGTCAGGGGCTCGGCGAGCAGTACTTC.

The chain is built from TRBV9 and TRBJ1-1; D uncertain. The germline gives CDR1 SGDLS, CDR2 YYNGEE. This CDR3 is 14 amino acids long. Trimming pared 0 bases from V and 5 bases from J, leaving 11 bases between. In nucleotides, the CDR3 is TGTGCCAGCAGCGTAGGTCCGGAGTTTACTGAAGCTTTCTTT. Its translation: CASSVGPEFTEAFF.

The genes are TRBV29-1 and TRBJ1-5; D gene unclear. Germline V gene data show CDR1 as SQVTM and CDR2 as ANQGSEA. This CDR3 is built from 12 residues. The V gene lost 5 bases and the J gene lost 2 bases, with 7 bases spanning the gap. The CDR3 is CSVSGGNQPQHF. DNA of the CDR3: TGCAGCGTTTCCGGGGGCAATCAGCCCCAGCATTTT.

This chain joins TRBV29-1 and TRBJ1-5; possibly TRBD1 for D (5 bases). CDR1 is SQVTM, CDR2 ANQGSEA, per germline. V gave up 4 bases and J gave up 0 bases, with 10 bases separating them. This CDR3 region has 14 residues. CDR3 amino acids: CSVVVTDSNQPQHF. The CDR3 nucleotides are TGCAGCGTTGTGGTGACAGATAGCAATCAGCCCCAGCATTTT.

CDR3 sequence reads: CAGGKGERLNEKLFF. The CDR3 DNA sequence: TGTGCCGGCGGCAAGGGGGAGCGATTAAATGAAAAACTGTTTTTT. This chain connects TRBV7-9 to TRBJ1-4; TRBD1 might be the D (6 bases). Trimming cost V 11 bases and J 5 bases, with 21 bases left between them. The germline V gene encodes CDR1 SEHNR and CDR2 FQNEAQ (reference sequence). This CDR3 contains 15 residues.

This clone was observed a single time. The J gene is TRBJ2-5, the V gene TRBV15, with a tentative D call TRBD1 (6 bases). V dropped 1 base and J dropped 1 base, with 16 bases sitting between them. Germline V gene data show CDR1 as LNHNV and CDR2 as YYDKDF (reference sequence). The CDR3 is made up of 17 amino acids. The CDR3 DNA is TGTGCCACCAGCAGAGGTGCCAGGGGCGTGGGCCAAGAGACCCAGTACTTC. This encodes CATSRGARGVGQETQYF.

The rearrangement uses TRBV6-5 and TRBJ1-3; 8 bases are a match to TRBD1. V dropped 2 bases and J dropped 1; count of bases not matched to a gene: 1. The germline CDR1 and CDR2 sequences are MNHEY and SVGAGI. This CDR3 has 15 residues. CDR3 in amino acids: CASSYQGASGNTIYF. The CDR3 region has the DNA TGTGCCAGCAGTTACCAGGGGGCGTCTGGAAACACCATATATTTT.

The CDR3 protein is CASSSPDRTPVYGYTF. The CDR3 DNA reads TGTGCCAGCTCATCTCCCGACAGGACCCCGGTCTACGGCTACACCTTC. The V and J genes are TRBV18 and TRBJ1-2; TRBD1 might be the D (6 bases). This CDR3 is built from 16 residues. Germline V CDR1 and CDR2: KGHSH, LQKENI. The V end was cut by 5 bases, the J end by 8 bases, with 24 bases between.